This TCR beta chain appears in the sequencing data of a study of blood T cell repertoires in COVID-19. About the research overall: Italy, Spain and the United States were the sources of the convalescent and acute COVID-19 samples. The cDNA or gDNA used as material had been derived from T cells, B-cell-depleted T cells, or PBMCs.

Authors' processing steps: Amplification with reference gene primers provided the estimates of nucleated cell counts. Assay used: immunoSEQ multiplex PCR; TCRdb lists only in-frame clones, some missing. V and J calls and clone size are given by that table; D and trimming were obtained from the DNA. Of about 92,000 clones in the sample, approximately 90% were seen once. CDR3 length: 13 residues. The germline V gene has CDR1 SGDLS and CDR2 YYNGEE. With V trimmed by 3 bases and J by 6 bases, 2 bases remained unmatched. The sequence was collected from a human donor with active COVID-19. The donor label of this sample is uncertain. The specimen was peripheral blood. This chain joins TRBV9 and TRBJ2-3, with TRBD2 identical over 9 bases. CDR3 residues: CASSARGGDTQYF. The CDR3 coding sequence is TGTGCCAGCAGCGCGCGGGGGGGTGATACGCAGTATTTT.